A selection of T cell receptor beta chains follows, all from one sample in a study of blood T cell repertoires in COVID-19. Assay used: immunoSEQ multiplex PCR; TCRdb lists only in-frame clones, some missing. This table holds about 190,000 clones, approximately 79% found once. Sequences were obtained from peripheral blood. Receptors were obtained from a man between 45 and 60 years old who had recovered from COVID-19. The conserved cysteine and the conserved F or W are not part of the CDR3 here.

V gene	J gene	CDR3 protein
TRBV7-9	TRBJ2-3	ASSLTDPQY
TRBV7-9	TRBJ2-3	ASSSWTSPDTQY
TRBV19	TRBJ1-2	ASWNGQGYGYT
TRBV11-3	TRBJ2-1	ASSLDSAAYNEQF
TRBV19	TRBJ2-1	ASSIGLAGFNEQF
TRBV3-1/TRBV3-2	TRBJ2-3	ASRHRLSSTDTQY
TRBV7-2	TRBJ2-7	ASTPAGGWEQY
TRBV7-2	TRBJ2-7	ASSSAGTGAYEQY
TRBV5-4	TRBJ2-4	ASSSDPGNIQY
TRBV9	TRBJ2-6	ASSSLISGGASGANVLT
TRBV28	TRBJ2-7	ASNGGTSGLSSYEQY
TRBV3-1/TRBV3-2	TRBJ2-7	ASTETSGRTYEQY
TRBV27	TRBJ2-5	ASSARTGRRETQY
TRBV29-1	TRBJ2-1	SVTPPQGMVDNEQF
TRBV7-9	TRBJ1-4	ASSLIGDSYIEKLF
TRBV4-1	TRBJ2-7	ASSQEPPGAYEQY
TRBV19	TRBJ2-7	ASSIFSASGRVAEQY
TRBV15	TRBJ2-5	ATSRKGFQETQY
TRBV2	TRBJ2-1	ASLQYNEQF
TRBV11-2	TRBJ2-5	ASSLEGGSGWRVETQY
TRBV7-3	TRBJ1-2	ASSPDRAFGYT
TRBV27	TRBJ2-5	ASSRRSGLAQTQY
TRBV5-6	TRBJ2-3	ASSIPGQGKDTQY
TRBV30	TRBJ1-5	AWGRQSNQPQH
TRBV5-1	TRBJ2-1	ASSLGQGQYNEQF
TRBV10-3	TRBJ2-7	AISDRGQGGFEQY
TRBV9	TRBJ2-4	ASSVDGQGPLNIQY
TRBV6-5	TRBJ2-7	ASSSSGRAFYEQY
TRBV5-8	TRBJ1-6	ASSQRQYNSPLH
TRBV18	TRBJ1-2	ASSPPTENYGYT
TRBV30	TRBJ1-6	AWSGGSSYNSPLH
TRBV6-5	TRBJ2-3	ASSREGATDTQY
TRBV7-2	TRBJ2-5	ASSSLGQLQETQY
TRBV27	TRBJ2-1	ASSFQSGNRGYRNEQF
TRBV4-1	TRBJ2-2	ASQGGSGANTGELF
TRBV3-1/TRBV3-2	TRBJ2-1	ASSQTAGGNEQF
TRBV5-4	TRBJ1-5	ASSSGGGQPQH
TRBV14	TRBJ1-1	ASSQALPTGLGEAF
TRBV12-5	TRBJ1-2	ASGLPSEIVAQMRGYT
TRBV28	TRBJ1-4	ASSLATGSFEKLF
TRBV25-1	TRBJ2-5	ASSELYGSGETQY
TRBV19	TRBJ2-7	ATSSGPNYEQY
TRBV10-3	TRBJ2-7	AISESVGGRADEQY
TRBV19	TRBJ2-7	ASSPGQGGRYEQY
TRBV10-2	TRBJ2-7	ASSDRGYEQY
TRBV7-9	TRBJ2-7	ASTKTGGRYEQY
TRBV6-2/TRBV6-3	TRBJ1-4	ASSYSLGGADEKLF
TRBV3-1/TRBV3-2	TRBJ2-5	ASSQSHTNQETQY
TRBV2	TRBJ2-7	ASRKEGGVGTYEQY
TRBV5-6	TRBJ2-1	ASSFRDREAGEQF
TRBV6-2/TRBV6-3	TRBJ2-2	ASSSYGGQYTGELF
TRBV3-1/TRBV3-2	TRBJ2-2	ASSQVPTRQGGTGELF
TRBV7-9	TRBJ1-4	ASSLAGTATNEKLF
TRBV6-2/TRBV6-3	TRBJ2-3	ASSYISRLRTDTQY
TRBV5-1	TRBJ1-2	ASSGGQGTYSYGYT
TRBV7-9	TRBJ2-6	ASSLERGANVLT
TRBV3-1/TRBV3-2	TRBJ2-3	ASSRRPSGSTDTQY
TRBV6-2/TRBV6-3	TRBJ2-1	ASSSYGGPYNEQF
TRBV19	TRBJ2-3	ASSRAGGYVDTQY
TRBV28	TRBJ1-5	ASSWAGLNNQPQH